This T cell receptor beta chain appears in the sequencing data of a study of blood T cell repertoires in COVID-19 (dated by TCRdb to 2018 to 2020). Background for the entire study: The collaborator samples originated in the United States, Italy and Spain and spanned the acute and convalescent phases of COVID-19. The prospective study material was composed of cDNA or gDNA derived from T cells, B-cell-depleted T cells, or PBMCs. Subjects who had been exposed to COVID-19, were actively infected with it, or had recovered from it provided the deeply sampled blood TCRbeta repertoires that made up the dataset. The repertoires were released in a freely available public database intended as a resource for research on the immune response to SARS-CoV-2. Samples were obtained from the ongoing ImmuneRACE study (first 160 participants) and from about 1,300 subjects provided by 6 global collaborators. Nearly every sample came with metadata listing a de-identified subject ID, COVID-19 status, age in years and sex. Where available, HLA class I and class II types were obtained from metadata supplied by the sample provider rather than from assay-based typing. The study at large found these results: How much clinical and demographic metadata was included differed by source and by participant, and the metadata was provided uncurated.

About this clone: The target of this receptor is not known. It has no much larger one-base neighbor in the sample; base qualities were not kept.

TCRbeta CDR3 regions were amplified from genomic DNA by means of the immunoSEQ Assay, a bias-controlled multiplex PCR. Per the original workflow: Within the assay, amplification of reference gene primers was used to estimate how many nucleated cells each sample contained. To quantify the absolute abundance of each unique TCRbeta CDR3 rearrangement, sequence reads were collapsed and filtered. For each sample, productive Simpson clonality was calculated as the square root of Simpson's diversity index across productive rearrangements. The immuneACCESS repertoire file appears here via TCRdb, limited to in-frame rearrangements. These files lack a portion of the clones; in checked studies, under half of the deficit traces to unresolved V genes, and the cause of the others is not known. D and trimming come from the DNA, and the V and J calls and clone size come from that table. Here the sample has about 97,000 clones; around 90% occur a single time. The ten largest clones capture around 5.3% of the sample.

In Seattle, one collaborating source enrolled patients while the infection was active and tracked those patients longitudinally over the course of disease. Collaborating institutions collected whole blood in K2EDTA tubes following their own protocols. Collaborator samples were shipped for TCRbeta analysis as frozen whole blood, isolated PBMCs, or DNA extracted from either sample type. From the germline V gene (reference sequence), CDR1 is LGHDT and CDR2 is YNNKEL. The CDR3 spans 13 residues, from the cysteine through the phenylalanine. The retained sequence is limited to the CDR3, 39 bases, with the frame set at the first base. Trimmed from V: 4 bases; trimmed from J: 6 bases; junction bases lacking a gene match: 3.

This clonotype was obtained from a woman aged 45-65 years with COVID-19, enrolled during active disease. Source material: peripheral blood. The rearranged chain carries TRBV3-1 (or the pseudogene TRBV3-2) and TRBJ1-1; 9 bases in between match TRBD1. The CDR3 here reads CASSPRQGAEAFF. The DNA sequence follows: TGTGCCAGCAGCCCCCGACAGGGGGCTGAAGCTTTCTTT.